The 11 T cell receptor beta chains below were found in one sample sequenced in a study of blood T cells in healthy people across ages. The authors ran a second PCR of 7 to 11 cycles using a sample-barcoded 5' primer and a J-beta primer mix. Using its own MiXCR run on the 5' RACE reads, TCRdb lists one record per CDR3 protein. Here the sample spans approximately 800,000 distinct CDR3 sequences, under 80% being singletons. Sequenced sample: blood. Source of these receptors: a man younger than 45 in good health.

Comments on this clonotype: The junction and the germline gene differ at one end; a read error may be behind it. The rearrangement joins TRBV20-1 to TRBJ1-1, with D maybe TRBD1 (5 bases). Germline CDR1 DFQATT, CDR2 SNEGSKA (reference sequence). CDR3 length: 14 amino acids. CDR3 nucleotide sequence: TGCAGTGCTAGAGAAGAGGGACGGAACGCTGAAGCTTTCTTT. It is translated as CSAREEGRNAEAFF.

The chain links TRBV5-1 to TRBJ2-1, with D possibly matching TRBD2 (6 bases). V was cut by 7 bases and J by 9 bases, with 17 bases left in between. CDR3 length equals 13 residues. Germline V CDR1 and CDR2: SGHRS, YFSETQ. CDR3 in amino acids: CASYRAGSIEQFF. The CDR3 DNA reads TGCGCCAGCTATCGGGCGGGGTCTATTGAGCAGTTCTTC.

This clonotype was seen a few times. This chain links TRBV6-2 or TRBV6-3 with TRBJ2-7, with D uncertain. The CDR3 length is 13 residues. V was trimmed by 7 bases and J by 3 bases, leaving 13 bases between them. Germline V gene lookup returns CDR1 MNHEY and CDR2 SVGEGT. The CDR3 DNA follows: TGTGCCAGCACCTTGTTTGCTTTCTACGAGCAGTACTTC. Translating gives CASTLFAFYEQYF.

This clonotype has more than one count but fewer than ten. V is TRBV6-2 or TRBV6-3 and J is TRBJ2-1; perhaps TRBD1 as D (7 bases). V was cut by 5 bases and J by 8 bases, with 22 bases left in between. The germline gives CDR1 MNHEY, CDR2 SVGEGT. CDR3 size: 16 residues. CDR3 sequence (DNA): TGTGCCAGCAGTCACAGGGACAGCGGGCTACTCTATGAGCAGTTCTTC. Translating it yields CASSHRDSGLLYEQFF.

The chain's CDR3 is CASSWDREIETQYF. The CDR3 DNA reads as TGTGCCAGCAGTTGGGACAGGGAAATAGAGACCCAGTACTTC. The V and J genes are TRBV6-2 or TRBV6-3 and TRBJ2-5; 9 nucleotides align to TRBD1. CDR1 is MNHEY and CDR2 is SVGEGT in the germline V gene. J lost 4 bases, V lost 4 bases, and 4 bases had no gene match. The CDR3 loop spans 14 amino acids.

Regarding this clonotype: One junction end does not reproduce the germline sequence, and a read error may be involved. This chain joins TRBV5-1 and TRBJ2-5; D might be TRBD2 (6 bases). The CDR3 runs to 14 residues. Germline values: CDR1 SGHRS, CDR2 YFSETQ. The CDR3 DNA follows: TGCGCCGGCAGTTCCCAGACTAGTTCGGAGACCCAGTACTTC. Its protein product is CAGSSQTSSETQYF.

Points on this clonotype: Compared with germline, one end of the junction differs, possibly owing to a read error. The chain combines TRBV25-1 with TRBJ2-3; 9 bases agree with TRBD1. The CDR3 length is 15 residues. The germline gives CDR1 MGHDK, CDR2 SYGVNS. CDR3 in DNA: TGCGCCAGCAGTGGGACAGGGAGGAGCACAGATACGCAGTATTTT. The encoded protein is CASSGTGRSTDTQYF.

This clonotype was detected a few times. The rearrangement links TRBV12-3 or TRBV12-4 to TRBJ2-1; TRBD1 aligns across 8 bases. Unmatched junction bases numbered 7, after V lost 4 bases and J lost 5 bases. CDR3 size: 15 residues. CDR3 protein: CASSSIGTGDNEQFF. As DNA, the CDR3 is TGTGCCAGCAGTTCTATCGGGACAGGAGACAATGAGCAGTTCTTC.

This clonotype was seen only a few times. This rearrangement joins TRBV20-1 to TRBJ1-2; 10 bases are a match to TRBD1. The CDR3 totals 13 residues. Germline-derived CDR1 and CDR2 are DFQATT and SNEGSKA (reference sequence). V lost 5 bases, J lost 5 bases, and 5 bases stayed unmatched. This chain's CDR3 is CSASDRGWYGYTF. The CDR3 nucleotides are TGCAGTGCTTCGGACAGGGGGTGGTATGGCTACACCTTC.

Many counts were recorded for this clonotype. The chain recombines TRBV20-1 with TRBJ2-7, with 7 positions matching TRBD1. Germline loops: CDR1 DFQATT, CDR2 SNEGSKA (reference sequence). Trimming cost V 0 bases and J 0 bases; bases outside gene matches: 5. The CDR3 is 15 residues long. CDR3 in DNA: TGCAGTGCTAGAGAGAAGGGGGCAAGCTCCTACGAGCAGTACTTC. Translation gives CSAREKGASSYEQYF.

V is TRBV10-3 and J is TRBJ1-3, with D unclear. Deletions cut 0 bases from V and 3 bases from J, with 12 bases between. The CDR3 sequence is 16 residues long. Germline CDR1 reads ENHRY; CDR2 reads SYGVKD. CDR3 nucleotides: TGTGCCATCAGTGAGTCGATCCGGGAGATTGGAAACACCATATATTTT. The encoded protein is CAISESIREIGNTIYF.